These 22 T cell receptor beta chains were sequenced from one sample in a study of T cell responses to AZD1222 COVID-19 vaccine. The repertoire was sequenced with immunoSEQ multiplex PCR; TCRdb's copy has only in-frame clones and lacks some. The sample includes around 140,000 clones, roughly 92% seen only once; the top ten take 1.7%. This specimen consisted of peripheral blood, obtained on day 0 of AZD1222 vaccination. These receptors all come from an adult in good health.

CDR3 coding DNA: TGCGCCAGCAGCAAAGGGATTCAGGGGAGGGGTACAGGGCAGTACTTC. Translated, it gives CASSKGIQGRGTGQYF. The chain couples TRBV4-1 to TRBJ2-7; perhaps TRBD2 as D (7 bases). There are 16 residues in the CDR3. Germline V CDR1 and CDR2: MGHRA, YSYEKL. The germline V and J ends were trimmed by 5 bases and 9 bases, with 26 bases remaining between them.

J is TRBJ2-7 and V is TRBV6-5, with 7 nucleotides matching TRBD1. The J segment lost 9 bases and the V segment lost 5 bases, leaving 13 bases of the junction unmatched. CDR1 MNHEY and CDR2 SVGAGI come from the germline V gene. This CDR3 is built from 14 residues. The CDR3 DNA reads as TGTGCCAGCAGTCCCCCGGGACAGACCCTTGGGCAGTACTTC. This gives the protein CASSPPGQTLGQYF.

The chain recombines TRBV15 with TRBJ1-3; 7 nucleotides agree with TRBD1. CDR1 and CDR2 (germline): LNHNV, YYDKDF (reference sequence). The CDR3 sequence is 17 residues long. V trimming: 5 bases; J trimming: 0 bases; junction bases outside the gene matches: 10. The CDR3 is CATSGSGQRISGNTIYF. In DNA form, the CDR3 reads TGTGCCACCAGCGGCTCGGGACAGCGGATCTCTGGAAACACCATATATTTT.

The chain joins TRBV6-5 to TRBJ1-1; D is possibly TRBD1 (5 bases). This CDR3 comprises 13 residues. Trimming cost V 0 bases and J 4 bases, with 6 bases left between them. CDR1 is MNHEY, CDR2 SVGAGI, per germline. The CDR3 loop reads CASSYSGVTEAFF. The CDR3 region has the DNA TGTGCCAGCAGTTACTCGGGGGTCACTGAAGCTTTCTTT.

The chain uses TRBV4-1 and TRBJ1-2; possible D gene TRBD1, 5 bases. V gave up 0 bases and J gave up 6 bases, with 23 bases separating them. The CDR3 loop spans 18 amino acids. CDR1 is MGHRA and CDR2 is YSYEKL in the germline V gene. CDR3 region: CASSQEAPGARAFHGYTF. DNA for the CDR3: TGCGCCAGCAGCCAAGAAGCCCCCGGTGCCAGGGCTTTCCATGGCTACACCTTC.

CDR3 protein: CASSVSGGGGNEQFF. The DNA of the CDR3 is TGTGCCAGCAGCGTATCCGGGGGAGGTGGGAATGAGCAGTTCTTC. V is TRBV9 and J is TRBJ2-1; D perhaps matches TRBD2 (6 bases). The CDR3 is 15 residues long. Trimming shortened V by 1 base and J by 7 bases, and 15 bases separated the two germline ends. The germline V gene encodes CDR1 SGDLS and CDR2 YYNGEE.

The chain links TRBV4-1 to TRBJ1-2; D ambiguous. Germline V lookup: CDR1 MGHRA, CDR2 YSYEKL. Trimming cost V 1 base and J 2 bases, with 14 bases left between them. The CDR3 consists of 16 residues. The CDR3, as DNA: TGCGCCAGCAGCCAAGGTCGTGCGAGGGCCAACTATGGCTACACCTTC. Translation gives CASSQGRARANYGYTF.

The V call is TRBV24-1, the J call TRBJ2-3, with D uncertain. Germline V gene sequence: CDR1 KGHDR, CDR2 SFDVKD. The CDR3 has 13 amino acids. Trimming removed 8 bases from V and 5 bases from J, with 13 bases in between. CDR3: CATKDGPEDTQYF. In DNA form, the CDR3 reads TGTGCCACCAAGGACGGCCCCGAAGATACGCAGTATTTT.

This clone was detected only a few times. The chain has TRBV4-1 and TRBJ1-5, with D perhaps matching TRBD1 (6 bases). V shed 4 bases and J shed 7 bases, with 14 bases lying between them. Germline values: CDR1 MGHRA, CDR2 YSYEKL. CDR3 length: 14 residues. The CDR3, as DNA: TGCGCCAGCAGCCCAATTAGGGGGGAACAGCCCCAGCATTTT. Translated: CASSPIRGEQPQHF.

The rearrangement joins TRBV6-5 to TRBJ1-5, with D maybe TRBD1 (5 bases). Trimming cost V 6 bases and J 3 bases, with 9 bases left between them. The CDR3 runs 13 residues. Germline loops: CDR1 MNHEY, CDR2 SVGAGI. The CDR3 nucleotides are TGTGCCAGCAGCCGACAGTACAATCAGCCCCAGCATTTT. Protein: CASSRQYNQPQHF.

This CDR3 reads CASTPGADTGELFF. The CDR3 DNA reads as TGTGCCAGCACCCCAGGGGCAGACACCGGGGAGCTGTTTTTT. The chain carries TRBV6-4 and TRBJ2-2, with a possible D match to TRBD1 (6 bases). Trimming stripped 7 bases from V and 3 bases from J, with 12 bases between. Germline V CDR1 and CDR2: MRHNA, SNTAGT. The CDR3 has 14 residues.

This chain uses TRBV9 with TRBJ2-2, with a possible D match to TRBD2 (5 bases). Germline V gives CDR1 SGDLS, CDR2 YYNGEE. The CDR3 contains 16 residues. Trimming took 4 bases from V and 6 from J, leaving 19 bases between them. CDR3 nucleotide sequence: TGTGCCAGCAGCTTTAGAGGGCTAGCAGGATCCGGGGAGCTGTTTTTT. Protein sequence: CASSFRGLAGSGELFF.

The chain is built from TRBV18 and TRBJ1-1, with 8 bases aligning to TRBD1. Germline V lookup: CDR1 KGHSH, CDR2 LQKENI. This CDR3 spans 19 amino acids. With 0 bases clipped from V and 0 bases from J, the junction kept 12 bases outside the gene matches. CDR3 amino acids: CASSPPIFGQGIMNTEAFF. For the CDR3, the DNA is TGTGCCAGCTCACCACCCATCTTCGGACAGGGAATTATGAACACTGAAGCTTTCTTT.

This clone was recorded a few times. This chain connects TRBV5-4 to TRBJ2-7, with D perhaps TRBD1 (5 bases). Germline CDR1 reads SGHNT; CDR2 reads YYREEE (reference sequence). V shed 4 bases and J shed 5 bases, with 19 bases lying between them. The CDR3 covers 15 residues. CDR3 sequence (DNA): TGTGCCAGCAGCCCTGGACAAGGAAGTTTCCACGAGCAGTACTTC. Its translation is CASSPGQGSFHEQYF.

This clone was found a few times. The CDR3 spells CSVAFSTGGREQYF. The CDR3 coding sequence is TGCAGCGTTGCTTTCTCCACAGGGGGCCGGGAGCAGTACTTC. The chain joins TRBV29-1 to TRBJ2-7, with 9 nucleotides matching TRBD1. The CDR3 contains 14 residues. The germline gives CDR1 SQVTM, CDR2 ANQGSEA. J gave up 7 bases and V 4 bases, and 11 bases lay outside the gene matches.

V gene TRBV4-2 combines with J gene TRBJ1-1, with 7 bases that match TRBD1. The CDR3 has 15 residues. The trim removed 1 base at V and 5 bases at J, leaving 7 bases unmatched. Germline lookup yields CDR1 LGHNA and CDR2 YNFKEQ. The CDR3 spells CASSQAMAGGTEAFF. The CDR3, as DNA: TGTGCCAGCAGCCAAGCCATGGCAGGGGGTACTGAAGCTTTCTTT.

This chain connects TRBV19 to TRBJ1-2; 7 bases are a match to TRBD1. CDR3 size: 16 residues. Unmatched junction bases numbered 15, after V lost 6 bases and J lost 5 bases. Germline CDR1 reads LNHDA; CDR2 reads SQIVND (reference sequence). DNA of the CDR3: TGTGCCAGTAGGAGCCGGACAGGAAATATGGTTTATGGCTACACCTTC. Protein product: CASRSRTGNMVYGYTF.

The chain couples TRBV21-1 to TRBJ2-7; the D call of TRBD1 is as the table states it, not checked on the DNA. TRBV21-1 is a pseudogene locus. CDR3 length equals 16 residues. The CDR3 sequence is CASSKGRTGTALEQYF. CDR3 sequence (DNA): TGTGCCAGCAGCAAGGGCCGTACAGGGACCGCGCTCGAGCAGTACTTC.

The V call is TRBV28, the J call TRBJ2-2; D is unclear. The CDR3 contains 15 residues. V shed 8 bases and J shed 5 bases, with 18 bases lying between them. Germline V gene sequence: CDR1 MDHEN, CDR2 SYDVKM. In DNA form, the CDR3 reads TGTGCCAGCTTACCGGGTTCTCGGGCAACCGGGGAGCTGTTTTTT. This gives the protein CASLPGSRATGELFF.

This chain links TRBV5-1 with TRBJ2-1; D possibly corresponds to TRBD2 (6 bases). The CDR3 is 14 residues long. Per germline, CDR1 SGHRS and CDR2 YFSETQ. V lost 4 bases and J lost 9, with 17 bases in between. As DNA, the CDR3 is TGCGCCAGCAGCGGGGGACTGGTGTCTGGTGAGCAGTTCTTC. Amino acid sequence: CASSGGLVSGEQFF.

The chain links TRBV11-2 to TRBJ2-3; 7 nucleotides agree with TRBD1. The length of the CDR3 is 15 residues. V shed 2 bases and J 0 bases; nucleotides not matched to a gene: 2. Germline CDR1 reads SGHAT; CDR2 reads FQNNGV. The CDR3 region is CASSLLGQSTDTQYF. The CDR3 bases are TGTGCCAGCAGCTTATTGGGACAGAGCACAGATACGCAGTATTTT.

A remark on this clone: The sample has other DNA sequences that encode this CDR3 too. The rearrangement links TRBV19 to TRBJ1-5, with D uncertain. Germline assignment: CDR1 LNHDA and CDR2 SQIVND (reference sequence). The CDR3 spans 13 residues. V was cut by 1 base and J by 6 bases, with 7 bases left in between. The CDR3 region is CASSIARGQPQHF. Here the CDR3 DNA reads TGTGCCAGTAGTATAGCACGGGGTCAGCCCCAGCATTTT.